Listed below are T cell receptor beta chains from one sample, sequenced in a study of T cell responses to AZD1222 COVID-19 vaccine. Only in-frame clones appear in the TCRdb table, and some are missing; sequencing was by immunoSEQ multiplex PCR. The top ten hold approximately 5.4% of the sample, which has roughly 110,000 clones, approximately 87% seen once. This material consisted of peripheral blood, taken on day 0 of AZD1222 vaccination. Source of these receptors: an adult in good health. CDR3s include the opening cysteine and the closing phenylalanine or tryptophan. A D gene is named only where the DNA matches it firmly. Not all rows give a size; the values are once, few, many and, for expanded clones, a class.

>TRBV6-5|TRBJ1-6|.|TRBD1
CASRGQGANSPLHF
TGTGCCAGCAGGGGACAGGGGGCCAATTCACCCCTCCACTTT
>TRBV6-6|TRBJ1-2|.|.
CASSKGLTNYGYTF
TGTGCCAGCAGTAAGGGACTTACTAACTATGGCTACACCTTC
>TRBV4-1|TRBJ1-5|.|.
CASSRGVAGDQPQHF
TGCGCCAGCAGCCGAGGGGTCGCGGGCGATCAGCCCCAGCATTTT
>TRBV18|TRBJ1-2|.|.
CASSPLDSDYGYTF
TGTGCCAGCTCACCTCTGGACAGTGACTATGGCTACACCTTC
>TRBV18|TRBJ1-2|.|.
CASSPQDSYGYTF
TGTGCCAGCTCACCACAGGACAGCTATGGCTACACCTTC
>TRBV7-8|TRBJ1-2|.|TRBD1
CASSLDTGGNYGYTF
TGTGCCAGCAGCTTAGATACAGGGGGCAACTATGGCTACACCTTC
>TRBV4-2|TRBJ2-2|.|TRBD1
CASSHHGQGRDTGELFF
TGTGCCAGCAGCCACCACGGACAGGGGAGGGACACCGGGGAGCTGTTTTTT
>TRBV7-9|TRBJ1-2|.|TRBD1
CASSLPGGYGYTF
TGTGCCAGCAGCTTACCAGGGGGATATGGCTACACCTTC
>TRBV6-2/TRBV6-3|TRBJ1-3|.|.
CASSYTSGNTIYF
TGTGCCAGCAGTTACACCTCTGGAAACACCATATATTTT
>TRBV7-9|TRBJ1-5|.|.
CASSLGGLSNQPQHF
TGTGCCAGCAGCTTAGGCGGGCTGAGCAATCAGCCCCAGCATTTT
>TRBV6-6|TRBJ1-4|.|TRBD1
CASSPFRDRGRFPNEKLFF
TGTGCCAGCAGTCCTTTCCGGGACAGGGGGCGATTCCCTAATGAAAAACTGTTTTTT
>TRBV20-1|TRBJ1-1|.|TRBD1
CSACDRVGTEAFF
TGCAGTGCTTGTGACAGGGTAGGCACTGAAGCTTTCTTT
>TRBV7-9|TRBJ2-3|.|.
CASSSMAQLGGDTQYF
TGTGCCAGCAGTTCTATGGCCCAGCTGGGGGGAGATACGCAGTATTTT
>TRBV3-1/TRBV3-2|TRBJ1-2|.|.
CASSQGGSYGYTF
TGTGCCAGCAGCCAAGGGGGGTCCTATGGCTACACCTTC
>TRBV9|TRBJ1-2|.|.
CASTLDRNYGYTF
TGTGCCAGCACCCTAGACAGAAACTATGGCTACACCTTC
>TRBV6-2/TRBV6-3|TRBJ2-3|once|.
CASSADTLGTQYF
TGTGCCAGCAGCGCGGACACCCTCGGTACGCAGTATTTT